A selection of T cell receptor beta chains follows, all from one sample in a study of blood T cell repertoires in COVID-19. Sequenced by immunoSEQ multiplex PCR; TCRdb stores in-frame clones only, minus some. The sample shows approximately 180,000 clones, 85% to 90% of them seen only once. Sequences were obtained from peripheral blood. These receptors were taken from a person aged 70 to 85 with COVID-19, enrolled during active disease. CDR3s include the opening cysteine and the closing phenylalanine or tryptophan. Fields, in order: J gene, D gene, V gene, clone size, CDR3 protein, CDR3 DNA. The D gene is left open where the match is weak. Clone size is not always given. Where it is, it says once, few, many or a class for expanded clones.

>TRBJ1-6|TRBD1|TRBV30|NA
CAWNRWATGKVNNSPLHF
TGTGCCTGGAACCGTTGGGCGACAGGGAAGGTTAACAATTCACCCCTCCACTTT
>TRBJ1-2|NA|TRBV28|NA
CASSFTRAGGYTF
TGTGCCAGCAGTTTCACGAGGGCTGGTGGCTACACCTTC
>TRBJ2-7|TRBD1|TRBV7-2|NA
CASSLVGTGTYEQYF
TGTGCCAGCAGCTTAGTTGGGACAGGGACCTACGAGCAGTACTTC
>TRBJ2-7|NA|TRBV19|NA
CASNSGAGVTYEQYF
TGTGCCAGTAATTCTGGGGCAGGGGTGACCTACGAGCAGTACTTC
>TRBJ1-3|TRBD1|TRBV5-1|NA
CASSLTGVDSGNTIYF
TGCGCCAGCAGCTTGACAGGGGTGGATTCTGGAAACACCATATATTTT
>TRBJ2-1|TRBD1|TRBV19|NA
CASRADRAAFSNEQFF
TGTGCCAGTAGAGCCGACAGGGCTGCATTTAGTAATGAGCAGTTCTTC
>TRBJ2-5|NA|TRBV2|NA
CASSYGHRGETQYF
TGTGCCAGCAGCTACGGACATAGGGGAGAGACCCAGTACTTC
>TRBJ1-3|NA|TRBV10-3|NA
CAISDSAGNTIYF
TGTGCCATCAGTGACTCAGCTGGAAACACCATATATTTT
>TRBJ2-6|NA|TRBV6-5|few
CASSYLSGAGANVLTF
TGTGCCAGCAGTTACCTTTCCGGGGCTGGGGCCAACGTCCTGACTTTC
>TRBJ2-5|NA|TRBV6-6|NA
CASSYKSGQYF
TGTGCCAGCAGTTACAAGTCAGGGCAGTACTTC
>TRBJ2-3|TRBD2|TRBV6-2/TRBV6-3|NA
CASSLLAGSTDTQYF
TGTGCCAGCAGTTTACTAGCGGGGAGCACAGATACGCAGTATTTT
>TRBJ1-2|NA|TRBV6-2/TRBV6-3|NA
CASSRTANYGYTF
TGTGCCAGCAGCCGGACAGCTAACTATGGCTACACCTTC
>TRBJ2-1|NA|TRBV5-4|NA
CASSPLGVDEQFF
TGTGCCAGCAGCCCCCTAGGGGTGGATGAGCAGTTCTTC
>TRBJ1-1|NA|TRBV6-2/TRBV6-3|NA
CASTPWRLRGSNTEAFF
TGTGCCAGCACCCCATGGCGTCTGAGAGGGTCAAACACTGAAGCTTTCTTT
>TRBJ2-3|NA|TRBV19|once
CASSPAANTDTQYF
TGTGCCAGTAGTCCAGCGGCAAACACAGATACGCAGTATTTT
>TRBJ2-7|TRBD2|TRBV6-5|NA
CASTLGLGAYEQYF
TGTGCCAGCACCCTGGGACTAGGCGCCTACGAGCAGTACTTC
>TRBJ1-6|TRBD1|TRBV2|NA
CASRGDRVIDSPLHF
TGTGCCAGCAGGGGGGACAGGGTTATCGATTCACCCCTCCACTTT
>TRBJ2-1|NA|TRBV11-3|once
CASSPGQSYNEQFF
TGTGCCAGCAGCCCGGGACAATCCTACAATGAGCAGTTCTTC
>TRBJ1-2|NA|TRBV30|few
CAWSEQGYYGYTF
TGTGCCTGGAGTGAGCAGGGGTACTATGGCTACACCTTC
>TRBJ2-1|TRBD2|TRBV19|once
CASSAGGGYNEQFF
TGTGCCAGTAGCGCCGGCGGGGGTTACAATGAGCAGTTCTTC
>TRBJ2-3|NA|TRBV4-3|few
CASSQDWHVQDTQYF
TGCGCCAGCAGCCAAGATTGGCACGTTCAAGATACGCAGTATTTT
>TRBJ2-2|NA|TRBV6-5|NA
CASSYFERMGGELFF
TGTGCCAGCAGTTATTTCGAGCGGATGGGTGGGGAGCTGTTTTTT
>TRBJ2-1|TRBD2|TRBV5-1|NA
CASSSGLAVDEQFF
TGCGCCAGCAGCTCCGGACTAGCAGTCGATGAGCAGTTCTTC
>TRBJ1-1|NA|TRBV19|NA
CASNLPVGGTEAFF
TGTGCCAGTAACCTTCCGGTGGGCGGGACTGAAGCTTTCTTT
>TRBJ1-4|TRBD1|TRBV5-1|NA
CASSLGTGANEKLFF
TGCGCCAGCAGCTTGGGCACAGGGGCGAATGAAAAACTGTTTTTT
>TRBJ1-5|NA|TRBV7-2|NA
CASSLRGARNQPQHF
TGTGCCAGCAGCTTACGGGGGGCGCGAAATCAGCCCCAGCATTTT
>TRBJ2-2|TRBD1|TRBV6-2/TRBV6-3|NA
CASSFQGQGRGTGELFF
TGTGCCAGCAGTTTCCAGGGACAGGGGCGAGGGACCGGGGAGCTGTTTTTT
>TRBJ2-1|TRBD1|TRBV11-3|NA
CASSPRTGRQFF
TGTGCCAGCAGCCCCAGGACAGGGAGGCAGTTCTTC
>TRBJ2-2|TRBD2|TRBV19|NA
CASSVGLGAGELFF
TGTGCCAGTAGTGTGGGACTAGGGGCCGGGGAGCTGTTTTTT
>TRBJ1-3|TRBD1|TRBV19|NA
CASRMDRGSSGNTIYF
TGTGCCAGTAGGATGGACAGGGGAAGCTCTGGAAACACCATATATTTT
>TRBJ2-1|NA|TRBV4-2|once
CASSQQSERGPGVF
TGTGCCAGCAGCCAACAATCGGAGCGCGGACCGGGGGTCTTC
>TRBJ1-2|NA|TRBV5-6|NA
CASSYGYGYTF
TGTGCCAGCAGCTACGGCTATGGCTACACCTTC
>TRBJ1-2|NA|TRBV6-5|NA
CASTGTQEHGYTF
TGTGCCAGCACCGGGACACAGGAACATGGCTACACCTTC
>TRBJ2-5|TRBD1|TRBV4-1|once
CASSWDRQETQYF
TGCGCCAGCAGTTGGGACAGACAAGAGACCCAGTACTTC
>TRBJ1-2|NA|TRBV19|NA
CASSIWGLLKHGYTF
TGTGCCAGTAGTATTTGGGGCCTACTCAAGCATGGCTACACCTTC
>TRBJ1-2|TRBD1|TRBV6-6|NA
CASSPRQGLGFDYGYTF
TGTGCCAGCAGTCCCCGACAGGGGCTGGGGTTTGATTATGGCTACACCTTC
>TRBJ2-5|NA|TRBV3-1/TRBV3-2|few
CASSSDSSEAQYF
TGTGCCAGCAGTTCTGACAGCTCAGAGGCCCAGTACTTC
>TRBJ2-5|TRBD1|TRBV7-9|NA
CASSARTGGREETQYF
TGTGCCAGCAGCGCGCGCACAGGGGGCCGTGAAGAGACCCAGTACTTC
>TRBJ2-1|NA|TRBV29-1|NA
CSVEDLGRGQFF
TGCAGCGTTGAAGATCTTGGCAGAGGGCAGTTCTTC
>TRBJ2-1|TRBD2|TRBV7-3|NA
CASSSASGGQFF
TGTGCCAGCAGCTCCGCTTCGGGAGGGCAGTTCTTC
>TRBJ2-1|TRBD2|TRBV7-9|once
CASSLRRGLATIYNEQFF
TGTGCCAGCAGCTTACGAAGGGGACTAGCGACAATCTACAATGAGCAGTTCTTC
>TRBJ2-7|TRBD2|TRBV29-1|NA
CSVAGSWTSGEQYF
TGCAGCGTTGCTGGTTCGTGGACTAGCGGGGAGCAGTACTTC
>TRBJ2-7|NA|TRBV7-8|few
CASSLVQQANLYEQYF
TGTGCCAGCAGCTTAGTTCAGCAGGCCAACCTCTACGAGCAGTACTTC
>TRBJ2-5|NA|TRBV9|NA
CASSGGLQETQYF
TGTGCCAGCAGCGGGGGGCTACAAGAGACCCAGTACTTC
>TRBJ1-1|NA|TRBV28|NA
CASSLTGLNTEAFF
TGTGCCAGCAGTTTAACAGGGCTGAACACTGAAGCTTTCTTT
>TRBJ2-2|NA|TRBV5-3|few
CARSALPADGELFF
TGTGCCAGAAGCGCACTACCGGCGGACGGGGAGCTGTTTTTT
>TRBJ1-2|NA|TRBV19|once
CASSSQSTANYGYTF
TGTGCCAGTAGTTCCCAATCTACAGCTAACTATGGCTACACCTTC
>TRBJ1-5|NA|TRBV19|NA
CASRTELNQPQHF
TGTGCCAGTCGAACTGAACTTAATCAGCCCCAGCATTTT
>TRBJ1-3|NA|TRBV19|NA
CASRLTENSGNTIYF
TGTGCCAGTAGACTGACGGAGAACTCTGGAAACACCATATATTTT